This TCR beta chain was recorded in a study of CD8+CD57+ T cells in acquired aplastic anemia. Regarding the study as a whole: Comparison of patients with controls identified about 27 shared CD8+ CDR3 sequences.

A total of 16 residues make up the CDR3, ends included. Germline V lookup: CDR1 SNHLY, CDR2 FYNNEI. Genomic DNA was employed as the template in profiling TCR beta VDJ and CDR3. MiXCR, applied by TCRdb to the reads, yields one record per CDR3 protein. The sample has hundreds of thousands of distinct CDR3 sequences, around 68% seen once. About this clonotype: Its antigen is unidentified. Since the CDR3 does not end with the conserved phenylalanine or tryptophan, this likely comes from a read error. The DNA is left out, because the CDR3 cannot be placed on it with certainty; the CDR3 is given as TCRdb lists it.

This sequence originates from a human donor in good health, serving as a control. This chain links TRBV2 with TRBJ2-1; TRBD2, the table's D call, was not compared with the DNA. Sequencing was performed on sorted CD4+, CD8+, or CD8+CD57+ T cells (not recorded which) from PBMCs. The CDR3 reads CASSQRGIDTQYFRLV.